The rows below give T cell receptor beta chains drawn from one sample of a study of cytomegalovirus exposure and HLA in healthy donors. Method: immunoSEQ multiplex PCR; TCRdb's copy keeps in-frame clones and lacks some. The data contain approximately 150,000 clones, about three quarters of them seen just once; the ten biggest clones take up 1.4%. Sequences were obtained from PBMCs. These receptors all come from a woman aged 25 to 39 in good health and CMV-seropositive. Each CDR3 is given with its conserved first and last residue. A D gene is named only where the DNA matches it firmly. Size is omitted from some rows. Given values are once, few, many or a class for expanded clones.

NA NA TRBJ1-1 TRBV29-1 CSAAGDIPPFNTEAFF TGCAGCGCTGCGGGGGACATCCCCCCCTTTAACACTGAAGCTTTCTTT
NA TRBD2 TRBJ2-1 TRBV27 CASSLRGLAGVEQFF TGTGCCAGCAGTTTAAGAGGACTAGCGGGAGTGGAGCAGTTCTTC
once NA TRBJ2-3 TRBV7-2 CASSLLGTGGTDTQYF TGTGCCAGCAGCTTACTCGGAACGGGAGGCACAGATACGCAGTATTTT
once TRBD1 TRBJ1-4 TRBV6-6 CASSRDSSYELFF TGTGCCAGCAGTCGGGACAGCTCCTACGAACTGTTTTTT
NA NA TRBJ2-7 TRBV27 CASSLVRAGPTYEQYF TGTGCCAGCAGTTTAGTGAGGGCGGGGCCCACCTACGAGCAGTACTTC
NA NA TRBJ2-7 TRBV6-1 CASSAPGTYEQYF TGTGCCAGCTCTGCGCCAGGGACCTACGAGCAGTACTTC
NA TRBD2 TRBJ2-7 TRBV28 CASRGGALDEQYF TGTGCCAGCCGGGGGGGGGCGCTTGACGAGCAGTACTTC
once NA TRBJ2-3 TRBV5-8 CASSFELQGWTDTQYF TGTGCCAGCAGCTTCGAACTACAGGGTTGGACAGATACGCAGTATTTT
NA NA TRBJ1-1 TRBV5-1 CASSSRQMNTEAFF TGCGCCAGCAGCTCGAGACAGATGAACACTGAAGCTTTCTTT
NA NA TRBJ1-5 TRBV4-3 CASSQERRSNQPQPF TGCGCCAGCAGCCAAGAAAGGCGGAGCAATCAGCCCCAGCCTTTT
NA TRBD1 TRBJ2-1 TRBV28 CASRPRQGVSYNEQFF TGTGCCAGCAGGCCTAGACAGGGAGTCTCCTACAATGAGCAGTTCTTC
NA TRBD1 TRBJ1-5 TRBV5-1 CASSLNGQGNQPQHF TGCGCCAGCAGCTTGAACGGACAGGGGAATCAGCCCCAGCATTTT
NA TRBD2 TRBJ2-1 TRBV19 CASSRGANSGSIDEQFF TGTGCCAGTAGCAGAGGCGCGAATAGCGGGAGTATAGATGAGCAGTTCTTC
few TRBD2 TRBJ2-7 TRBV5-4 CASSLDMANRASGIYEQYF TGTGCCAGCAGCTTGGATATGGCGAATAGGGCTAGCGGGATCTACGAGCAGTACTTC
NA NA TRBJ1-1 TRBV7-8 CASSVDMAEAFF TGTGCCAGCAGCGTTGACATGGCTGAAGCTTTCTTT
few TRBD2 TRBJ2-1 TRBV4-3 CASSQDLGGTSGNEQFF TGCGCCAGCAGCCAAGATTTGGGGGGGACTAGCGGTAATGAGCAGTTCTTC
few NA TRBJ2-3 TRBV9 CASSVGTVGTDTQYF TGTGCCAGCAGCGTAGGGACAGTGGGCACAGATACGCAGTATTTT
NA TRBD2 TRBJ2-3 TRBV19 CASSVSGWADTQYF TGTGCCAGTAGTGTTAGCGGGTGGGCAGATACGCAGTATTTT
NA TRBD1 TRBJ1-5 TRBV2 CASSDDRGSRSQHF TGTGCCAGCAGTGATGACAGGGGTTCGCGGTCCCAGCATTTT
once NA TRBJ1-4 TRBV2 CASSVRAYNEKLFF TGTGCCAGCAGTGTCAGGGCCTATAATGAAAAGCTGTTTTTT
NA TRBD1 TRBJ2-5 TRBV7-9 CASSLGQSIETQYF TGTGCCAGCAGCTTGGGACAGTCTATAGAGACCCAGTACTTC
NA NA TRBJ1-1 TRBV4-1 CASSQDRNTEAFF TGCGCCAGCAGCCAAGATAGGAACACTGAAGCTTTCTTT
NA TRBD2 TRBJ2-7 TRBV9 CASSVGTGGPAEQYF TGTGCCAGCAGCGTAGGAACGGGAGGGCCCGCCGAGCAGTACTTC
NA TRBD1 TRBJ2-5 TRBV9 CASSGAGTGDVGTQYF TGTGCCAGCAGCGGAGCCGGGACAGGGGACGTAGGGACCCAGTACTTC
NA TRBD1 TRBJ1-5 TRBV7-2 CASSSWGGQGRGNQPQHF TGTGCCAGCAGCTCTTGGGGGGGACAGGGGAGAGGCAATCAGCCCCAGCATTTT
NA TRBD2 TRBJ2-7 TRBV2 CASRGLAGGPSTYEQYF TGTGCCAGCAGAGGACTAGCGGGAGGCCCGAGTACCTACGAGCAGTACTTC
NA NA TRBJ1-3 TRBV7-2 CASSLTGDSGNTIYF TGTGCCAGCAGCTTAACGGGGGATAGTGGAAACACCATATATTTT
NA NA TRBJ2-7 TRBV6-1 CASTLEAGDLYEQYF TGTGCCAGCACCCTTGAAGCAGGGGATCTTTACGAGCAGTACTTC
few TRBD1 TRBJ1-2 TRBV28 CASSLGDGQGYGYTF TGTGCCAGCAGTTTAGGGGACGGACAGGGATATGGCTACACCTTC
NA NA TRBJ2-2 TRBV27 CASSLSIYGAGYGELFF TGTGCCAGCAGTTTATCGATATACGGAGCCGGGTACGGGGAGCTGTTTTTT